Each of the 25 T cell receptor beta chains below was sequenced from the same sample in a study of cytomegalovirus exposure and HLA in healthy donors. The PCR made use of 60 Vbeta and 13 Jbeta primers. Sequenced by immunoSEQ multiplex PCR; TCRdb stores in-frame clones only, minus some. The table includes about 97,000 clones, around a tenth detected once. Sequenced: PBMCs. These TCRs come from a man aged 50 to 60 in good health and CMV-seropositive.

The chain recombines TRBV2 with TRBJ1-6, with TRBD1 identical over 7 bases. The CDR3 totals 16 residues. V dropped 4 bases and J dropped 2; count of bases not matched to a gene: 5. Germline V gives CDR1 SNHLY, CDR2 FYNNEI. The CDR3 sequence: CASSGSGGTYNSPLHF. The CDR3 coding sequence is TGTGCCAGCAGTGGTTCAGGGGGAACCTATAATTCACCCCTCCACTTT.

This chain joins TRBV7-3 and TRBJ1-1; D may be TRBD1 (6 bases). The germline V and J ends were trimmed by 1 base and 7 bases, with 10 bases remaining between them. Germline V lookup: CDR1 SGHTA, CDR2 FQGTGA. The CDR3 extends over 13 amino acids. CDR3 loop: CASSLNRAGEAFF. The CDR3 DNA sequence: TGTGCCAGCAGCTTAAACAGGGCGGGTGAAGCTTTCTTT.

This clone was recorded a few times. J is TRBJ2-7 and V is TRBV29-1; 10 bases agree with TRBD2. Germline V CDR1 and CDR2: SQVTM, ANQGSEA. Trimming cost V 0 bases and J 6 bases; bases outside gene matches: 11. This CDR3 region has 16 residues. CDR3 in amino acids: CSVEEPAGGPPGEQYF. The CDR3 DNA is TGCAGCGTTGAAGAACCAGCGGGAGGGCCACCCGGCGAGCAGTACTTC.

The chain joins TRBV25-1 to TRBJ2-1; 9 bases match TRBD2. CDR1 and CDR2 (germline): MGHDK, SYGVNS. V shed 7 bases and J 0 bases; nucleotides not matched to a gene: 4. The CDR3 is made up of 15 amino acids. In nucleotides, the CDR3 is TGTGCCAGCAACCAAGCGGGAGGCTCCTACAATGAGCAGTTCTTC. This gives the protein CASNQAGGSYNEQFF. The full variable domain, its missing parts supplied by reference TRBV25-1 and TRBJ2-1, is EADIYQTPRYLVIGTGKKITLECSQTMGHDKMYWYQQDPGMELHLIHYSYGVNSTEKGDLSSESTVSRIRTEHFPLTLESARPSHTSQYLCASNQAGGSYNEQFFGPGTRLTVL.

This clone was observed a few times. The chain employs TRBV15 and TRBJ2-7; D is uncertain. The CDR3 is 13 residues long. Germline V gene sequence: CDR1 LNHNV, CDR2 YYDKDF (reference sequence). Trimming shortened V by 0 bases and J by 4 bases, and 7 bases separated the two germline ends. For the CDR3, the DNA is TGTGCCACCAGCAGAGATCGGAGTTACGAGCAGTACTTC. Amino acids: CATSRDRSYEQYF.

This clone was detected a few times. DNA for the CDR3: TGTGCCAGCAGTTTAGCGGGGGTTAGCACAGATACGCAGTATTTT. Its translation is CASSLAGVSTDTQYF. J is TRBJ2-3 and V is TRBV28, with 7 bases identical to TRBD2. Germline V gene lookup returns CDR1 MDHEN and CDR2 SYDVKM. Trimming removed 2 bases from V and 0 bases from J; junction bases left unmatched: 2. The CDR3 covers 15 residues.

In this sample, this clone turned up a few times. Mismatch with germline at one junction end may stem from a read error. This sequence joins TRBV7-7 and TRBJ2-1; possibly TRBD1 for D (5 bases). The germline gives CDR1 SSHAT, CDR2 FNYEAQ (reference sequence). CDR3 size: 13 residues. The CDR3 reads CASSLGATNEQFF. The CDR3 bases are TGTGCTAGCAGCTTAGGGGCTACCAATGAGCAGTTCTTC.

The gene calls are TRBV29-1 and TRBJ2-5; D ambiguous. With the DNA end fitting TRBJ2-7 better, the J assignment may be wrong. The CDR3 spans 11 residues. CDR1 is SQVTM and CDR2 is ANQGSEA in the germline V gene. The CDR3 is CSATERYEQYF. The CDR3 coding sequence is TGCAGCGCTACAGAACGGTACGAGCAGTACTTC.

There are a few counts of this clone. The chain uses TRBV6-6 and TRBJ1-1; a possible D gene is TRBD1 (6 bases). Trimming took off 6 bases at V and 5 bases at J, with 22 bases between the two ends. The CDR3 consists of 16 residues. The germline gives CDR1 MNHNY, CDR2 SVGAGI (reference sequence). The CDR3 DNA reads as TGTGCCAGCAGCCTATCAGGGGACGATCGTAGGACTGAAGCTTTCTTT. It translates to CASSLSGDDRRTEAFF.

J is TRBJ2-7 and V is TRBV7-9; 11 positions match TRBD2. V lost 4 bases, J lost 4 bases, and 18 bases stayed unmatched. This CDR3 is 19 amino acids long. The germline CDR1 and CDR2 sequences are SEHNR and FQNEAQ (reference sequence). CDR3 bases: TGTGCCAGCAGCTCTCTGACAGGAGAGGGGACTAGCGGAGCTTACGAGCAGTACTTC. This codes for CASSSLTGEGTSGAYEQYF.

This sequence joins TRBV14 and TRBJ2-3, with D hard to call. Germline-derived CDR1 and CDR2 are SGHDN and FVKESK. Trimming removed 6 bases from V and 0 bases from J, with 16 bases in between. The CDR3 runs to 16 residues. CDR3 sequence reads: CASSPSYASSTDTQYF. The DNA for the CDR3 is TGTGCCAGCAGTCCCTCCTACGCCTCTAGCACAGATACGCAGTATTTT.

The sample holds a few counts of this clone. The chain couples TRBV30 to TRBJ2-2; TRBD2 agrees at 9 bases. This CDR3 has 14 residues. V trimming: 5 bases; J trimming: 1 base; junction bases outside the gene matches: 2. Per the germline V gene, CDR1 is GTSNPN and CDR2 is SVGIG (reference sequence). DNA of the CDR3: TGTGCCTGGCGGCGGGAGGGGAACACCGGGGAGCTGTTTTTT. Its protein is CAWRREGNTGELFF.

CDR3 in amino acids: CASSYQLQGNTEAFF. The DNA for the CDR3 is TGTGCCAGCAGTTACCAACTCCAGGGGAACACTGAAGCTTTCTTT. V gene TRBV6-5 combines with J gene TRBJ1-1; D may be TRBD1 (5 bases). CDR1 is MNHEY and CDR2 is SVGAGI in the germline V gene. Deletions cut 2 bases from V and 1 base from J, with 11 bases between. The length of the CDR3 is 15 residues.

This clone was seen a few times. The J gene is TRBJ2-1, the V gene TRBV2, with TRBD2 identical over 14 bases. Germline V gene lookup returns CDR1 SNHLY and CDR2 FYNNEI. The trim removed 6 bases at V and 9 bases at J, leaving 7 bases unmatched. The CDR3 spans 15 residues. DNA of the CDR3: TGTGCCAGCAGAGCCGGGACTAGCGGGAGTGGTGAGCAGTTCTTC. This translates into CASRAGTSGSGEQFF.

This clone showed up just a few times. J is TRBJ1-1 and V is TRBV27, with D possibly being TRBD1 (6 bases). The CDR3 length is 14 residues. Germline V gene lookup returns CDR1 MNHEY and CDR2 SMNVEV (reference sequence). V dropped 5 bases and J dropped 4 bases, with 14 bases sitting between them. The CDR3 here is CASSTLLGGTEAFF. The CDR3 region has the DNA TGTGCCAGCAGTACGTTGTTAGGGGGCACTGAAGCTTTCTTT.

The chain carries TRBV6-4 and TRBJ2-2; 11 nucleotides agree with TRBD2. The CDR3 spans 14 residues. The trim removed 4 bases at V and 9 bases at J, leaving 4 bases unmatched. CDR1 is MRHNA, CDR2 SNTAGT, per germline. CDR3 region: CASSALAGGRELFF. CDR3 nucleotide sequence: TGTGCCAGCAGTGCTCTAGCGGGAGGACGGGAGCTGTTTTTT.

This clone was recorded a few times. The chain combines TRBV28 with TRBJ2-2; 11 bases agree with TRBD2. The CDR3 has 13 residues. After removal of 6 bases from V and 7 bases from J, the junction contained 1 base not matched to a gene. Germline values: CDR1 MDHEN, CDR2 SYDVKM. CDR3 in amino acids: CASRGLADGELFF. CDR3 in DNA: TGTGCCAGCAGGGGACTAGCGGACGGGGAGCTGTTTTTT.

This clone was counted a few times. This chain uses TRBV30 with TRBJ1-2, with 10 bases lining up with TRBD1. Per the germline V gene, CDR1 is GTSNPN and CDR2 is SVGIG (reference sequence). With V trimmed by 1 base and J by 7 bases, 9 bases remained unmatched. There are 15 residues in the CDR3. In DNA, the CDR3 is TGTGCCTGGAGTGCGGACAGGGGGGTGTCTTCTGGCTACACCTTC. Its protein is CAWSADRGVSSGYTF. The full variable domain, rest sourced from reference TRBV30 and TRBJ1-2, is SQTIHQWPATLVQPVGSPLSLECTVEGTSNPNLYWYRQAAGRGLQLLFYSVGIGQISSEVPQNLSASRPQDRQFILSSKKLLLSDSGFYLCAWSADRGVSSGYTFGSGTRLTVV.

The V and J genes are TRBV6-1 and TRBJ2-4; 15 bases fit TRBD2. The CDR3 covers 19 residues. V lost 4 bases to trimming and J lost 0 bases; unmatched junction nucleotides: 7. Germline CDR1 reads MNHNS; CDR2 reads SASEGT. The CDR3 loop reads CASSAPGTSGRLAKNIQYF. The CDR3 coding sequence is TGTGCCAGCAGTGCCCCCGGGACTAGCGGGAGGCTAGCCAAAAACATTCAGTACTTC.

The chain recombines TRBV6-4 with TRBJ2-5; 10 positions match TRBD1. V gave up 6 bases and J gave up 4 bases; unmatched junction bases: 2. Germline CDR1 is MRHNA and CDR2 is SNTAGT. The CDR3 extends over 13 amino acids. The CDR3 region is CASSRDRGETQYF. CDR3 coding DNA: TGTGCCAGCAGCCGGGACAGGGGAGAGACCCAGTACTTC.

This chain connects TRBV27 to TRBJ2-7, with 9 bases matching TRBD2. V gave up 6 bases and J gave up 6 bases; unmatched junction bases: 9. CDR1 and CDR2 from the germline V gene are MNHEY and SMNVEV (reference sequence). The length of the CDR3 is 14 residues. The CDR3 DNA reads TGTGCCAGCAGCATAGCGGGAGTAACGGGCGAGCAGTACTTC. This gives the protein CASSIAGVTGEQYF.

This clone was counted a few times. The rearrangement joins TRBV7-3 to TRBJ2-1; 10 bases align to TRBD2. The CDR3 is made up of 15 amino acids. The germline CDR1 and CDR2 sequences are SGHTA and FQGTGA. V was pared by 5 bases and J by 5 bases, with 6 bases of the junction left unmatched. The DNA of the CDR3 is TGTGCCAGCAGCCTTAGCGGGAGGAACAACAATGAGCAGTTCTTC. It specifies CASSLSGRNNNEQFF.

The chain has TRBV30 and TRBJ1-6, with D perhaps matching TRBD1 (5 bases). The CDR3 spans 12 residues. Trimming pared 2 bases from V and 10 bases from J, leaving 9 bases between. Germline V CDR1 and CDR2: GTSNPN, SVGIG (reference sequence). DNA of the CDR3: TGTGCCTGGAGTCTGACAGTCTCACCCCTCCACTTT. Translated: CAWSLTVSPLHF.

The chain carries TRBV7-2 and TRBJ2-7, with 9 positions matching TRBD1. The CDR3 extends over 15 amino acids. V lost 0 bases, J lost 4 bases, and 4 bases stayed unmatched. Germline CDR1 is SGHTA and CDR2 is FQGNSA. The CDR3 bases are TGTGCCAGCAGCTTAGCCGGGACAGGGAATTACGAGCAGTACTTC. Its protein is CASSLAGTGNYEQYF.

This clone was seen a handful of times. This chain joins TRBV29-1 and TRBJ1-2; D remains unclear. CDR3 length: 11 residues. The V end lost 3 bases, the J end lost 8 bases, and 10 bases lay between the germline ends. In germline, CDR1 is SQVTM, CDR2 ANQGSEA. For the CDR3, the DNA is TGCAGCGTTGATGCGGGGTGGGGCTACACCTTC. Protein sequence: CSVDAGWGYTF.